This T cell receptor beta chain was obtained from a study of blood T cells in healthy people across ages. Whole-study findings and limits: A roughly linear fall in TCR beta diversity per million T cells was seen with increasing age.

This clonotype was picked up many times. What it recognizes is unknown. Through a sample-barcoded 5' primer and a J-beta primer mix, a second PCR was run for roughly 7 to 11 cycles. TCRdb fed the 5' RACE reads into MiXCR, producing one record per CDR3 protein. The sample has more than 900,000 distinct CDR3 sequences, around 27% seen once. The study drew donors from healthy Caucasian individuals in Russia aged 6 to 90. V was cut by 1 base and J by 2 bases, with 5 bases left in between. Germline assignment: CDR1 SEHNR and CDR2 FQNEAQ (reference sequence). This CDR3 spans 14 amino acids. These same records also appear under a second study, on T cells of mothers and their children.

Material: blood. V usage is TRBV7-9 and J usage is TRBJ2-2; D is undetermined. The TCR comes from a girl aged 2 to 10 in good health. The CDR3: CASSLDTNTGELFF. The CDR3 DNA reads as TGTGCCAGCAGCTTAGACACCAACACCGGGGAGCTGTTTTTT.